A single sample is the source of the 5 T cell receptor beta chains below, sequenced in a study of breast tumors, draining lymph nodes, adjacent tissues. The lymph nodes were axillary draining lymph nodes from breast cancer patients. In TCRdb, the multiplex PCR reads were re-called with MiXCR into one record per CDR3 protein. The table has approximately 180,000 distinct CDR3 sequences, roughly a third seen once. What was sequenced was axillary lymph node tissue. The receptors here all came from a female donor with breast cancer. Some clones in this sample may be carry-over from other donors' samples.

A few counts support this clonotype. The genes are TRBV28 and TRBJ1-4; TRBD1 matches at 8 bases. Trimming took 7 bases from V and 5 from J; bases not matched to a gene: 6. The CDR3 runs to 14 residues. Germline CDR1 MDHEN, CDR2 SYDVKM. CDR3: CASISGGANEKLFF. In DNA form, the CDR3 reads TGTGCCAGCATTTCAGGGGGCGCGAATGAAAAACTGTTTTTT.

This sequence joins TRBV20-1 and TRBJ1-5; 8 nucleotides match TRBD1. Germline loops: CDR1 DFQATT, CDR2 SNEGSKA (reference sequence). The CDR3 totals 16 residues. The junction had 10 bases not matched to a gene; V was cut back by 3 bases and J by 3 bases. The CDR3 loop is CSASPGGSDANQPQHF. Here the CDR3 DNA reads TGCAGTGCTAGCCCAGGGGGCTCGGACGCCAATCAGCCCCAGCATTTT.

At least ten counts were recorded for this clonotype. The CDR3 nucleotides are TGCAGTGCCCCTGCTCACGGGGAGCTGTTTTTT. Translation gives CSAPAHGELFF. The V gene is TRBV20-1, the J gene TRBJ2-2, with D hard to call. V lost 6 bases and J 7 bases, leaving 9 bases between the germline ends. CDR3 length: 11 amino acids. Germline CDR1 and CDR2: DFQATT and SNEGSKA (reference sequence).

The chain uses TRBV20-1 and TRBJ2-5; TRBD2 matches at 8 bases. CDR3 length: 16 amino acids. Germline CDR1 and CDR2: DFQATT and SNEGSKA (reference sequence). V lost 3 bases, J lost 0 bases, and 9 bases stayed unmatched. CDR3 sequence reads: CSARDVGRGDQETQYF. CDR3 coding DNA: TGCAGTGCTAGGGACGTCGGGAGGGGAGACCAAGAGACCCAGTACTTC.

This clonotype was observed many times. The rearrangement links TRBV30 to TRBJ1-6, with unresolved D. V was trimmed by 2 bases and J by 5 bases, leaving 7 bases between them. Germline-derived CDR1 and CDR2 are GTSNPN and SVGIG (reference sequence). The CDR3 runs to 13 residues. The CDR3 bases are TGTGCCTGGAGTAACCAGAATAATTCACCCCTCCACTTT. It translates to CAWSNQNNSPLHF.